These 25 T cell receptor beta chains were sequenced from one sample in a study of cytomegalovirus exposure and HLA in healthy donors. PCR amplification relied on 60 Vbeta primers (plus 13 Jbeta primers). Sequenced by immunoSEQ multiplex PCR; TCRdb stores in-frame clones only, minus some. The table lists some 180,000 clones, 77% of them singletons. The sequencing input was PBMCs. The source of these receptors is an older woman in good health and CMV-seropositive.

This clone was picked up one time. The chain's CDR3 is CASSGQGVGYEQYF. Here the CDR3 DNA reads TGTGCCAGCAGTGGCCAGGGGGTGGGCTACGAGCAGTACTTC. The chain uses TRBV2 and TRBJ2-7, with 7 bases identical to TRBD1. V lost 4 bases and J lost 3; bases outside the gene matches: 6. The CDR3 consists of 14 residues. Germline V CDR1 and CDR2: SNHLY, FYNNEI.

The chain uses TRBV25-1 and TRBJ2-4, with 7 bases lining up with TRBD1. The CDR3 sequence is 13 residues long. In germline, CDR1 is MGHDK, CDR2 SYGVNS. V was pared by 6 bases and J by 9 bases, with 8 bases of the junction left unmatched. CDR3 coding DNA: TGTGCCAGCAGCGCGAGGGGGCGGGCCATTCAGTACTTC. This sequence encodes CASSARGRAIQYF.

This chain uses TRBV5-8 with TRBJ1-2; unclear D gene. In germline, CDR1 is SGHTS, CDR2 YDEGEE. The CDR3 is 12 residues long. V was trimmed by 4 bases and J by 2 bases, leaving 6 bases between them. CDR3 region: CASSRENYGYTF. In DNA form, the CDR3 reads TGTGCCAGCAGCAGAGAAAACTATGGCTACACCTTC.

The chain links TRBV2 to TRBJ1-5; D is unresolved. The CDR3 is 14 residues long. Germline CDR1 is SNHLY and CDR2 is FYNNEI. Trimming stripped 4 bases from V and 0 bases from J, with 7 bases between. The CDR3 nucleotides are TGTGCCAGCAGTGTTAGAGATAGCAATCAGCCCCAGCATTTT. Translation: CASSVRDSNQPQHF.

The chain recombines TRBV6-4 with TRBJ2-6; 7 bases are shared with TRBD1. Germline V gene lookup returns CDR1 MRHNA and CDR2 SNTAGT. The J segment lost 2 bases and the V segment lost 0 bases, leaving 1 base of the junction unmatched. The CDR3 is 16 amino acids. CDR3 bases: TGTGCCAGCAGTGACTCAGGGGGCGCTGGGGCCAACGTCCTGACTTTC. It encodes CASSDSGGAGANVLTF.

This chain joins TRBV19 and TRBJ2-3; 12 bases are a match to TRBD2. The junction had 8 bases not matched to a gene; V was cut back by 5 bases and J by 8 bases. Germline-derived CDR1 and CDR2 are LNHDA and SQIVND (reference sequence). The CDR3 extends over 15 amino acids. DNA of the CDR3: TGTGCCAGTAGTGAAAGGACTAGCGGGATAGGTACGCAGTATTTT. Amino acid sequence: CASSERTSGIGTQYF.

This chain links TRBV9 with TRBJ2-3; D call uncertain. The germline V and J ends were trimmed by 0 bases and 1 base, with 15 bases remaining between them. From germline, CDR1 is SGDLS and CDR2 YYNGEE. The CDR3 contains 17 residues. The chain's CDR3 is CASSVAAMAGGTDTQYF. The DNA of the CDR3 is TGTGCCAGCAGCGTAGCTGCGATGGCAGGCGGCACAGATACGCAGTATTTT.

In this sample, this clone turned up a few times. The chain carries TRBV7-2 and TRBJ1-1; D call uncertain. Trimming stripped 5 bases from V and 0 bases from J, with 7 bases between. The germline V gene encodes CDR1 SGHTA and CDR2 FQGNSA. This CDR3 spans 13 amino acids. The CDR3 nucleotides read TGTGCCAGCAGCGCGGACTTGAACACTGAAGCTTTCTTT. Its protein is CASSADLNTEAFF.

Here the CDR3 reads CASSLLPGRNEQFF. In DNA form, the CDR3 reads TGTGCCAGCAGCCTCCTGCCAGGTAGAAATGAGCAGTTCTTC. This sequence joins TRBV7-3 and TRBJ2-1, with unresolved D. V lost 5 bases to trimming and J lost 7 bases, with 15 bases between them. The germline V gene has CDR1 SGHTA and CDR2 FQGTGA. The CDR3 contains 14 residues.

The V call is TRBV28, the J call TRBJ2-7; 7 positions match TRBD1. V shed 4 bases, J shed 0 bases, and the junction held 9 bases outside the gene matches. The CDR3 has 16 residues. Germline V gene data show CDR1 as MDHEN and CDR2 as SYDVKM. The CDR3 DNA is TGTGCCAGCAGTTCCCCTCACAGGGGCCTCTCCTACGAGCAGTACTTC. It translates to CASSSPHRGLSYEQYF.

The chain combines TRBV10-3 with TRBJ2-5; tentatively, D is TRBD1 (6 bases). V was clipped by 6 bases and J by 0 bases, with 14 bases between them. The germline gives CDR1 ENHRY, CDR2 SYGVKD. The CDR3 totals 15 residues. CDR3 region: CAIREAGEYQETQYF. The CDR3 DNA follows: TGTGCCATCAGGGAGGCAGGGGAGTACCAAGAGACCCAGTACTTC.

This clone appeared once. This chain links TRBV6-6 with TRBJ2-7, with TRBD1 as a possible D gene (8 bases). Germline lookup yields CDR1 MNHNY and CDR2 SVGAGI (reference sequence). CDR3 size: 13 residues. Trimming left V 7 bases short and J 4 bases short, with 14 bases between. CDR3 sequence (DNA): TGTGCCAGCACACAGGGGGGGGCTTACGAGCAGTACTTC. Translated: CASTQGGAYEQYF.

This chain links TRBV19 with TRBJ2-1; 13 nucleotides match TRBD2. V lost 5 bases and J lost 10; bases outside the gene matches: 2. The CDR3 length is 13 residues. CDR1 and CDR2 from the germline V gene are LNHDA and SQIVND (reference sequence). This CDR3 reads CASSGGLAGEQFF. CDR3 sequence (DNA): TGTGCCAGTAGTGGGGGACTAGCGGGAGAGCAGTTCTTC.

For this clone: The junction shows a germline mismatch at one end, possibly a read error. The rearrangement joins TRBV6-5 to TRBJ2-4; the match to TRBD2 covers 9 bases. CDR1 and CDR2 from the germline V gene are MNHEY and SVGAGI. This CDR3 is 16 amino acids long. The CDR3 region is CASSYSVAGGKNSQYF. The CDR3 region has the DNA TGTGCCAGCAGTTACTCCGTCGCGGGAGGGAAAAACAGTCAGTACTTC.

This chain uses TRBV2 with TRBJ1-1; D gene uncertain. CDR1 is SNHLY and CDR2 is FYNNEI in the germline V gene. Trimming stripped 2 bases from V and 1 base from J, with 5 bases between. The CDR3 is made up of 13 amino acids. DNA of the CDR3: TGTGCCAGCAGTGAACAGGAGAACACTGAAGCTTTCTTT. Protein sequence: CASSEQENTEAFF.

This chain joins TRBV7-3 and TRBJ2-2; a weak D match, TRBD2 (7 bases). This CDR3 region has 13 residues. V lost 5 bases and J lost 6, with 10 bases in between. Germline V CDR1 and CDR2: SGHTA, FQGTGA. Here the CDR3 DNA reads TGTGCCAGCAGCCCCGGGGGGCCCGGGGAGCTGTTTTTT. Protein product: CASSPGGPGELFF.

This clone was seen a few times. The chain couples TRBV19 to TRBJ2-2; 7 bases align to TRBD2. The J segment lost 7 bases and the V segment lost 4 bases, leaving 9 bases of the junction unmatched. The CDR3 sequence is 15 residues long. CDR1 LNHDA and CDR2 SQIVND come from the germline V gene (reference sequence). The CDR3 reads CASSNWRENGGELFF. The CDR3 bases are TGTGCCAGTAGTAACTGGCGGGAGAACGGCGGGGAGCTGTTTTTT. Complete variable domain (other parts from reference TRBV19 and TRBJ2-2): DGGITQSPKYLFRKEGQNVTLSCEQNLNHDAMYWYRQDPGQGLRLIYYSQIVNDFQKGDIAEGYSVSREKKESFPLTVTSAQKNPTAFYLCASSNWRENGGELFFGEGSRLTVL.

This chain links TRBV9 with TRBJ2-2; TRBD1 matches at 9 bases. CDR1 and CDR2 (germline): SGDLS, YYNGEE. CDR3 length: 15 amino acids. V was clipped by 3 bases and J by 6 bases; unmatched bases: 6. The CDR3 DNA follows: TGTGCCAGCAGCGCTAGACAGGGGGGCCCCGGGGAGCTGTTTTTT. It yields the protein CASSARQGGPGELFF. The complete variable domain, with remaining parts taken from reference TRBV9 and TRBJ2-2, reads DSGVTQTPKHLITATGQRVTLRCSPRSGDLSVYWYQQSLDQGLQFLIQYYNGEERAKGNILERFSAQQFPDLHSELNLSSLELGDSALYFCASSARQGGPGELFFGEGSRLTVL.

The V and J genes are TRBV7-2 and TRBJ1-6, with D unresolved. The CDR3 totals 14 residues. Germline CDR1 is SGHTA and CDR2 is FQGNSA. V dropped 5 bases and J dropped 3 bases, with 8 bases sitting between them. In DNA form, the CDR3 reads TGTGCCAGCAGCGTGCGGGGCTATAATTCACCCCTCCACTTT. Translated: CASSVRGYNSPLHF.

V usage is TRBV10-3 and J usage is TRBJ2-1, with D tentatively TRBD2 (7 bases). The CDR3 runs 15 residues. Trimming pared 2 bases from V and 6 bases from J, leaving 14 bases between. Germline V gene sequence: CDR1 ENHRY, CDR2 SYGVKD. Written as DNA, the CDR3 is TGTGCCATCAGTGAGAGGGGGGGGCAAATCAATGAGCAGTTCTTC. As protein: CAISERGGQINEQFF.

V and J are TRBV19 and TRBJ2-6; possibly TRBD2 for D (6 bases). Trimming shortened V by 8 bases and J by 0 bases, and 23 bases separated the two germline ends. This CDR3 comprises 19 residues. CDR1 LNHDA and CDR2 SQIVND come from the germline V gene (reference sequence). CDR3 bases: TGTGCCAGTCTCAGGCTTGGAGGAGGGAGCCCCTCTGGGGCCAACGTCCTGACTTTC. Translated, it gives CASLRLGGGSPSGANVLTF.

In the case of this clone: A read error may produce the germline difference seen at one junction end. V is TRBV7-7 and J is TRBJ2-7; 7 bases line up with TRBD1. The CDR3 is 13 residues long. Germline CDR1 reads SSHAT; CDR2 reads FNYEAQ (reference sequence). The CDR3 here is CASSLTTGDEQYF. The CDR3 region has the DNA TGTGCTAGCAGTTTAACTACAGGGGACGAGCAGTACTTC.

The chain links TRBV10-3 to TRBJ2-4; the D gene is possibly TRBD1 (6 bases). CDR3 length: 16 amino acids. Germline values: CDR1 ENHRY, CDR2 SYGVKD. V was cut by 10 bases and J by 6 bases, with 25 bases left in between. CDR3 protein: CATRDNEILKGNIQYF. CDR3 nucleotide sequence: TGTGCCACCCGGGACAATGAAATCCTAAAAGGAAACATTCAGTACTTC.

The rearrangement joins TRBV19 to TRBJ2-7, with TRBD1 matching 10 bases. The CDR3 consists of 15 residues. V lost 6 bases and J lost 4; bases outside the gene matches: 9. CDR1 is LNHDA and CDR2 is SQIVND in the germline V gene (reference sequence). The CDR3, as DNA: TGTGCCAGTAGCTTCCCGGGACAGGGGATTTACGAGCAGTACTTC. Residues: CASSFPGQGIYEQYF.

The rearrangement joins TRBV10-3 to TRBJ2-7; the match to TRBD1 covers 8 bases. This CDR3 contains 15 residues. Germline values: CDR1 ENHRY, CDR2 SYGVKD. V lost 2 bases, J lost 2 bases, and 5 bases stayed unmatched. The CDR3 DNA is TGTGCCATCAGTGAGCTAGGACAGGGAACCTACGAGCAGTACTTC. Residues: CAISELGQGTYEQYF.